Listed here is a single TCR beta chain. Its antigen is undetermined. Germline CDR1 is MRHNA and CDR2 is SNTAGT. This CDR3 contains 15 residues. The ends were cut back, 2 bases at V and 4 bases at J, with 14 bases in the middle. This specimen comes from a study of T cell responses to AZD1222 COVID-19 vaccine. Study-wide results and caveats: Increases in Spike-specific TCR breadth and depth were seen after two AZD1222 doses.

Here immunoSEQ multiplex PCR was the method, and the copy in TCRdb shows in-frame clones only, minus some. The table records more than 85,000 clones, 92% of them present only once. The rearrangement links TRBV6-4 to TRBJ1-1; D uncertain. The specimen was peripheral blood, collected on day 0 of AZD1222 vaccination. This clonotype was sampled from an adult in good health. The CDR3: CASSDGLGRVTEAFF. The CDR3 bases are TGTGCCAGCAGTGACGGTCTGGGCCGGGTCACTGAAGCTTTCTTT.